This TCR beta chain was recovered during a study of early T cells in non-severe SARS-CoV-2 infection. Overall study: Bulk RNA isolated from unsorted whole blood underwent sequencing; chains were not paired.

A single record per CDR3 protein comes from TCRdb applying MiXCR to the 5' RACE reads. The repertoire consists of 45,000 to 75,000 distinct CDR3 sequences, with over 10% occurring once and the leading ten covering around 4.5%. The CDR3 runs 13 residues. The V gene lost 6 bases and the J gene lost 9 bases, with 15 bases spanning the gap. CDR1 is MDHEN and CDR2 is SYDVKM in the germline V gene. What was sequenced was whole blood. This chain links TRBV28 with TRBJ2-1; no reliable D call. This TCR was recovered from an adult who was a healthcare worker with PCR-confirmed SARS-CoV-2 infection or an uninfected control (not recorded which). The DNA of the CDR3 is TGTGCCAGCAGCCCTAACTACAAGGGTGAGCAGTTCTTC. Its protein product is CASSPNYKGEQFF.